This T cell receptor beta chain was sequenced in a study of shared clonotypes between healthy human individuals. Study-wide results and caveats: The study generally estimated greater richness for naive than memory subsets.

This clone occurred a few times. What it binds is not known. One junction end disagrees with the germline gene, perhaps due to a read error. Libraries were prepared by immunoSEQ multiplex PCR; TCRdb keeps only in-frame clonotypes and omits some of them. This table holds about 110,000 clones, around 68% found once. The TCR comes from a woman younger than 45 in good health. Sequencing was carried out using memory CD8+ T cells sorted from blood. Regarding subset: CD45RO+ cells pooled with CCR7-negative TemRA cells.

CDR3 DNA sequence: TGTGCCAGCAGATTAGACAGGGCTAGCAATCAGCCCCAGCATTTT. It specifies CASRLDRASNQPQHF. The J gene is TRBJ1-5, the V gene TRBV7-8; TRBD1 matches at 7 bases. Germline CDR1 SGHVS, CDR2 FQNEAQ. The CDR3 covers 15 residues.